The 22 T cell receptor beta chains presented below share a single source sample, sequenced in a study of cytomegalovirus exposure and HLA in healthy donors. The PCR had 60 Vbeta and 13 Jbeta primers. Assay used: immunoSEQ multiplex PCR; TCRdb lists only in-frame clones, some missing. The table has more than 80,000 clones, roughly 63% seen once. Sequencing was performed on PBMCs. All receptors derive from a woman in her forties in good health and CMV-seropositive.

This sequence joins TRBV14 and TRBJ1-5, with a weak D call TRBD1 (5 bases). With 8 bases removed from V and 5 bases from J, the gap between germline ends came to 16 bases. This CDR3 region has 14 residues. Looked up from germline, CDR1 is SGHDN and CDR2 is FVKESK. In nucleotides, the CDR3 is TGTGCCAGCGTCAGGGCCTACCGACATCAGCCCCAGCATTTT. It yields the protein CASVRAYRHQPQHF.

Many counts were recorded for this clone. The gene calls are TRBV2 and TRBJ1-1, with 7 positions matching TRBD1. This CDR3 region has 13 residues. The ends lost 6 bases at V and 0 bases at J; junction bases unmatched: 1. Germline V gene sequence: CDR1 SNHLY, CDR2 FYNNEI. The CDR3: CASRGQMNTEAFF. As DNA, the CDR3 is TGTGCCAGCAGGGGACAGATGAACACTGAAGCTTTCTTT.

The rearrangement joins TRBV2 to TRBJ2-7; D is possibly TRBD2 (5 bases). V shed 6 bases and J shed 0 bases, with 9 bases lying between them. Germline V CDR1 and CDR2: SNHLY, FYNNEI. The length of the CDR3 is 13 residues. The CDR3 here is CASRRANSYEQYF. The CDR3 DNA reads as TGTGCCAGCAGGCGGGCTAACTCCTACGAGCAGTACTTC.

The chain recombines TRBV5-1 with TRBJ1-1, with unresolved D. Trimming stripped 4 bases from V and 2 bases from J, with 15 bases between. Germline V gives CDR1 SGHRS, CDR2 YFSETQ. This CDR3 is 15 amino acids long. The chain's CDR3 is CASSLTAGLNTEAFF. CDR3 in DNA: TGCGCCAGCAGCCTTACGGCGGGCCTAAACACTGAAGCTTTCTTT.

J is TRBJ2-5 and V is TRBV9, with 7 bases fitting TRBD2. With 0 bases clipped from V and 5 bases from J, the junction kept 7 bases outside the gene matches. This CDR3 has 15 amino acids. Germline V gives CDR1 SGDLS, CDR2 YYNGEE. CDR3 DNA: TGTGCCAGCAGCGTAGGCGGGGGAGAGGCGGAGACCCAGTACTTC. This sequence encodes CASSVGGGEAETQYF.

This clone was observed a few times. The chain uses TRBV27 and TRBJ2-7, with D possibly TRBD2 on 6 matching bases. Germline CDR1 is MNHEY and CDR2 is SMNVEV (reference sequence). The length of the CDR3 is 14 residues. Trimming left V 3 bases short and J 3 bases short, with 12 bases between. This CDR3 is CASSFVGGVYEQYF. CDR3 bases: TGTGCCAGCAGTTTTGTCGGAGGGGTCTACGAGCAGTACTTC.

The V gene is TRBV6-1, the J gene TRBJ1-5; 7 nucleotides agree with TRBD1. The junction had 3 bases not matched to a gene; V was cut back by 4 bases and J by 0 bases. The CDR3 is made up of 15 amino acids. CDR1 and CDR2 (germline): MNHNS, SASEGT. CDR3 bases: TGTGCCAGCAGTGCCCAGGGGGATAGCAATCAGCCCCAGCATTTT. Translation: CASSAQGDSNQPQHF.

The genes are TRBV28 and TRBJ2-3; tentative D call: TRBD2 (6 bases). This CDR3 contains 17 residues. V lost 5 bases and J 2 bases, leaving 20 bases between the germline ends. Germline V CDR1 and CDR2: MDHEN, SYDVKM. The CDR3 nucleotides are TGTGCCAGCAGTCCGCTCCGGGCTAGCGAGGCCACAGATACGCAGTATTTT. It specifies CASSPLRASEATDTQYF.

The V gene is TRBV2, the J gene TRBJ2-7; 10 bases align to TRBD2. After removal of 4 bases from V and 4 bases from J, the junction contained 4 bases not matched to a gene. The length of the CDR3 is 14 residues. Germline V gene lookup returns CDR1 SNHLY and CDR2 FYNNEI. Here the CDR3 DNA reads TGTGCCAGCAGTGCCACTAGCGGGAATTACGAGCAGTACTTC. Its translation: CASSATSGNYEQYF.

The table lists this clone with a count of one. The rearrangement links TRBV28 to TRBJ1-1; 7 positions match TRBD1. Germline CDR1 MDHEN, CDR2 SYDVKM. This CDR3 has 16 residues. With 4 bases clipped from V and 3 bases from J, the junction kept 11 bases outside the gene matches. In nucleotides, the CDR3 is TGTGCCAGCAGTTCGACAGGGCGGATATGGGACACTGAAGCTTTCTTT. Protein sequence: CASSSTGRIWDTEAFF.

This chain joins TRBV28 and TRBJ2-3; unclear D gene. Looked up from germline, CDR1 is MDHEN and CDR2 is SYDVKM. V dropped 5 bases and J dropped 1 base, with 19 bases sitting between them. This CDR3 region has 17 residues. CDR3 in amino acids: CASSAARLTVGTDTQYF. The CDR3 DNA follows: TGTGCCAGCAGTGCGGCTCGACTGACCGTCGGCACAGATACGCAGTATTTT.

This sequence joins TRBV28 and TRBJ1-2, with 8 bases that match TRBD1. With 3 bases clipped from V and 3 bases from J, the junction kept 6 bases outside the gene matches. Germline loops: CDR1 MDHEN, CDR2 SYDVKM. This CDR3 has 15 residues. For the CDR3, the DNA is TGTGCCAGCAGTTTCGGCAGGGGGCGAGACTATGGCTACACCTTC. This codes for CASSFGRGRDYGYTF.

This clone is a singleton in its sample. The V and J genes are TRBV28 and TRBJ2-2; TRBD1 matches 9 bases. Per the germline V gene, CDR1 is MDHEN and CDR2 is SYDVKM. Trimming cost V 10 bases and J 0 bases; bases outside gene matches: 9. This CDR3 contains 16 residues. In nucleotides, the CDR3 is TGTGCCACCCTCCGTGGGGACAGGGCGAACACCGGGGAGCTGTTTTTT. Its protein product is CATLRGDRANTGELFF.

The rearrangement joins TRBV6-1 to TRBJ1-2; 7 bases map to TRBD1. Germline CDR1 and CDR2: MNHNS and SASEGT. The CDR3 is 13 residues long. Losses at the gene ends were 2 bases for V and 5 bases for J; bases not matched to a gene: 2. The CDR3 DNA is TGTGCCAGCAGTGAATGGGGACAGTATGGCTACACCTTC. It specifies CASSEWGQYGYTF.

V and J are TRBV6-5 and TRBJ1-1; no clear D gene. CDR3 length: 13 residues. The germline gives CDR1 MNHEY, CDR2 SVGAGI. The ends were cut back, 7 bases at V and 1 base at J, with 10 bases in the middle. The DNA of the CDR3 is TGTGCCAGCATTCCCGCCGGGAACACTGAAGCTTTCTTT. This encodes CASIPAGNTEAFF.

J is TRBJ1-1 and V is TRBV4-1; D is unclear. With 1 base removed from V and 1 base from J, the gap between germline ends came to 7 bases. Germline CDR1 and CDR2: MGHRA and YSYEKL. The CDR3 sequence is 14 residues long. The CDR3 sequence is CASSQVAPNTEAFF. CDR3 DNA: TGCGCCAGCAGCCAAGTAGCTCCGAACACTGAAGCTTTCTTT.

Note on this clone: At one boundary the junction diverges from the germline segment, which might be a read error. The chain employs TRBV20-1 and TRBJ1-1, with D possibly matching TRBD1 (6 bases). CDR1 DFQATT and CDR2 SNEGSKA come from the germline V gene (reference sequence). This CDR3 is 11 amino acids long. DNA for the CDR3: TGCAGCGCTACTAGCACCTTGGACAGTCTCTTT. Translation gives CSATSTLDSLF.

This rearrangement joins TRBV7-2 to TRBJ2-5, with D uncertain. The CDR3 is 11 residues long. CDR1 SGHTA and CDR2 FQGNSA come from the germline V gene. The V and J ends lost 3 bases and 5 bases respectively, with 4 bases between them. The CDR3 region is CASSFGETQYF. The CDR3 coding sequence is TGTGCCAGCAGCTTCGGTGAGACCCAGTACTTC.

This clone showed up just once. The V gene is TRBV5-1, the J gene TRBJ2-7, with a weak D call TRBD1 (6 bases). V gave up 1 base and J gave up 2 bases, with 13 bases separating them. The CDR3 loop spans 15 amino acids. Per the germline V gene, CDR1 is SGHRS and CDR2 is YFSETQ. The CDR3 bases are TGCGCCAGCAGCTTGTCCAGGGGAAACCCCTACGAGCAGTACTTC. Translated: CASSLSRGNPYEQYF. Based on the CDR3 plus reference TRBV5-1 and TRBJ2-7, the full variable domain is KAGVTQTPRYLIKTRGQQVTLSCSPISGHRSVSWYQQTPGQGLQFLFEYFSETQRNKGNFPGRFSGRQFSNSRSEMNVSTLELGDSALYLCASSLSRGNPYEQYFGPGTRLTVT.

V is TRBV7-7 and J is TRBJ1-3; TRBD1 is a possible D gene (5 bases). Germline V lookup: CDR1 SSHAT, CDR2 FNYEAQ (reference sequence). V was cut by 5 bases and J by 1 base, with 12 bases left in between. The CDR3 extends over 15 amino acids. DNA of the CDR3: TGTGCCAGCAGCGTGGCCGGGGGTTCTGGAAACACCATATATTTT. Its protein product is CASSVAGGSGNTIYF.

As DNA, the CDR3 is TGCGCCAGCAGCTTGGTTGGGGGGACCCAAGAGACCCAGTACTTC. Translated, it gives CASSLVGGTQETQYF. This chain joins TRBV5-1 and TRBJ2-5; D possibly corresponds to TRBD2 (6 bases). Germline assignment: CDR1 SGHRS and CDR2 YFSETQ. The CDR3 spans 15 residues. The V end lost 0 bases, the J end lost 1 base, and 10 bases lay between the germline ends.

This chain joins TRBV28 and TRBJ1-1, with D unclear. Trimming removed 5 bases from V and 10 bases from J, with 20 bases in between. The germline V gene has CDR1 MDHEN and CDR2 SYDVKM. The CDR3 loop spans 14 amino acids. The CDR3 here is CASSTTSGGYRAFF. CDR3 in DNA: TGTGCCAGCAGTACCACCTCGGGAGGGTACAGAGCTTTCTTT.